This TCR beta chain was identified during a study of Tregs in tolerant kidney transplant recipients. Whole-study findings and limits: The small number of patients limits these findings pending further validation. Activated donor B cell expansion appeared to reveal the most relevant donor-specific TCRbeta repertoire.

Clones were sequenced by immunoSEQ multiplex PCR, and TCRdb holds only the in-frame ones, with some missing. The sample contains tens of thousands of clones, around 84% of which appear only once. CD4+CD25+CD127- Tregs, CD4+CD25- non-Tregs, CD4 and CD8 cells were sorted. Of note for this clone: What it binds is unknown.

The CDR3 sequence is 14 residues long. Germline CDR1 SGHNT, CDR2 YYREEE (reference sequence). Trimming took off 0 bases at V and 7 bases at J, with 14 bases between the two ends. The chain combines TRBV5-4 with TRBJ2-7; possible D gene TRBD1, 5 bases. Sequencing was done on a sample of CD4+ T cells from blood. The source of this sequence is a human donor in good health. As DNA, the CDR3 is TGTGCCAGCAGCTTGGTAGAAGGGGTAGAGGAGCAGTACTTC. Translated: CASSLVEGVEEQYF.